Given below is one TCR beta chain in context. Its antigen specificity is not known. No base quality information exists; no much larger clone differs at one position. CDR1 and CDR2, per the germline V gene, are SGDLS and YYNGEE. Spanning cysteine to phenylalanine, the CDR3 consists of 11 amino acids. The sequence is cut down to CDR3 DNA, 33 bases in frame from base 1. V was cut back by 0 bases and J by 8 bases, leaving a gap of 5 bases between them. This sample is drawn from a study of patients and donors after allogeneic stem cell transplantation (dated by TCRdb to the early 2020s). Receptor libraries were prepared by RT-PCR. Sequenced on a NextSeq 550. Using fastp at Q25 and MiXCR, TCRdb reprocessed the public reads and kept productive beta chains. CDR3 protein sequences are deduplicated, and each keeps its most common genes and DNA. Here the sample has roughly 940,000 distinct CDR3 sequences; 18% occur a single time. The ten biggest clones cover around 5.5% of the sample.

The receptor was derived from a human donor who was either an allogeneic HSCT recipient or a stem cell or donor lymphocyte infusion donor (not recorded which). It is not recorded whose cells these are; they may come from a transplant donor. The chain was built from TRBV9 and TRBJ1-2, with an unclear D gene assignment. Sequenced: blood, either unsorted or a sorted T cell fraction (not recorded which). The bases read TGTGCCAGCAGCGTAGGTCAGGGCTACACCTTC. Its product reads: CASSVGQGYTF.